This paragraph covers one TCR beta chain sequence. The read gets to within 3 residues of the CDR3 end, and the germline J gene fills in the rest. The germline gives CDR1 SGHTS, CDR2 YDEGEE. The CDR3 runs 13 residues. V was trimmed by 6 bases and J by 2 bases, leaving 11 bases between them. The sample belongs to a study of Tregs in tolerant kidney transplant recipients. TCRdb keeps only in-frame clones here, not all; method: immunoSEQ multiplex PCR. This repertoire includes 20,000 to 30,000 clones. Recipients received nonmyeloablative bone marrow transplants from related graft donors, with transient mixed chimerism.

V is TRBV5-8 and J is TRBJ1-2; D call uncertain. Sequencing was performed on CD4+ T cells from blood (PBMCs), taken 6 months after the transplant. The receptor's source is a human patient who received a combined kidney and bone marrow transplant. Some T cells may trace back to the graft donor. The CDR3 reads CASTSRGNYGYTF. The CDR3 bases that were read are TGTGCCAGCACCTCTCGGGGAAACTATGGC.